This TCR beta chain was documented in a study of shared clonotypes between healthy human individuals. Study at large: The cohort had a couple of women and three men, ages 18 to 49.

In the case of this clone: Its antigen is unidentified.

Study outcomes and limitations: Clonotypes that were shared across four donors made up approximately 5% of naive CD4 clonotypes.

Once extracted for a subset, genomic DNA was divided evenly among several immunoSEQ plates. Data came from immunoSEQ multiplex PCR; TCRdb stores just in-frame clones and leaves some out. The table includes around 750,000 clones, around two thirds detected once. This receptor was identified in a woman aged 30 to 39 in good health. Material: memory CD4+ T cells sorted from blood. Subset described: CD45RA-negative fraction.

The DNA of the CDR3 is TGTGCCAGCAGCTCAAAAATCGGTTCCAATCAGCCCCAGCATTTT. Encoded protein: CASSSKIGSNQPQHF. This sequence joins TRBV5-6 and TRBJ1-5; D ambiguous. The V gene lost 3 bases and the J gene lost 3 bases, with 13 bases spanning the gap. This CDR3 spans 15 amino acids. Germline V gives CDR1 SGHDT, CDR2 YYEEEE.